The rows below give T cell receptor beta chains drawn from one sample of a study of CD8 T cells in ankylosing spondylitis. Via MiXCR, TCRdb re-called the 5' RACE reads, giving one row per CDR3 protein. The table lists about 250,000 distinct CDR3 sequences, roughly 32% of them singletons. What was sequenced was blood, either unsorted or a sorted T cell fraction (not recorded which). These receptors were obtained from a male donor with ankylosing spondylitis or in good health (not recorded which). Each CDR3 is given with its conserved first and last residue. The order of the fields is clone size, V gene, D gene, J gene, CDR3 protein, CDR3 DNA. A D gene is named only where the DNA matches it firmly. Some rows have no size entry. The others give once, few or many, or a class for an expanded clone.

many	TRBV9	.	TRBJ1-6	CASSETGGGSPLHF	TGTGCCAGCAGCGAGACCGGGGGGGGTTCACCCCTCCACTTT
few	TRBV5-6	TRBD2	TRBJ2-1	CASSLLAGDLRPMPSYNEQFF	TGTGCCAGCAGCTTGCTAGCGGGAGATCTACGACCTATGCCCTCCTACAATGAGCAGTTCTTC
few	TRBV29-1	TRBD1	TRBJ2-3	CSVVSHRGESTDTQYF	TGCAGCGTCGTCTCGCACAGGGGCGAGAGTACAGATACGCAGTATTTT
.	TRBV4-1	.	TRBJ1-1	CASSQDRQDFFGTEAFF	TGCGCCAGCAGCCAAGATAGGCAGGACTTCTTCGGCACTGAAGCTTTCTTT
few	TRBV20-1	.	TRBJ2-4	CRVPGAKNIQYF	TGCAGAGTACCAGGGGCCAAAAACATTCAGTACTTC
few	TRBV20-1	.	TRBJ1-1	CSPLQPGLNTEAFF	TGCAGTCCTCTTCAACCCGGCTTGAACACTGAAGCTTTCTTT
.	TRBV3-1	.	TRBJ2-5	CASSQGDGTQYF	TGTGCCAGCAGCCAAGGGGATGGGACCCAGTACTTC
.	TRBV20-1	.	TRBJ1-1	CMSAPDTEAFF	TGCATGTCAGCACCCGACACTGAAGCTTTCTTT
.	TRBV20-1	.	TRBJ1-6	CSAPVPGGNSPLHF	TGCAGTGCCCCAGTCCCCGGGGGCAATTCACCCCTCCACTTT
.	TRBV12-3/TRBV12-4	.	TRBJ2-4	CASSSGSENIQYF	TGTGCCAGCAGCTCGGGGTCGGAAAACATTCAGTACTTC
many	TRBV4-2	.	TRBJ2-7	CASSQDRGGAGEQYF	TGTGCCAGCAGCCAAGATCGAGGGGGGGCTGGAGAGCAGTACTTC
.	TRBV12-3/TRBV12-4	TRBD2	TRBJ2-7	CASSANPLAGGLPGEQYF	TGTGCCAGCAGTGCTAACCCACTAGCGGGGGGCCTCCCAGGGGAGCAGTACTTC
.	TRBV5-5	.	TRBJ2-7	CASSFHSVSYEQYF	TGTGCCAGCAGCTTCCACAGTGTGTCCTACGAGCAGTACTTC
.	TRBV6-1	.	TRBJ2-7	CASSPQFSYEQYF	TGTGCCAGCAGTCCCCAATTCTCCTACGAGCAGTACTTC
.	TRBV20-1	.	TRBJ1-5	CSAWGGSLGPQPQHF	TGCAGTGCTTGGGGGGGGAGTCTGGGCCCTCAGCCCCAGCATTTT
many	TRBV6-1	TRBD1	TRBJ1-2	CATYVGQGYFYGYTF	TGTGCCACCTACGTCGGACAGGGATACTTCTATGGCTACACCTTC
.	TRBV12-3/TRBV12-4	.	TRBJ1-2	CASRGDNRNYGYTF	TGTGCCAGCAGAGGGGACAACCGGAACTATGGCTACACCTTC
many	TRBV20-1	.	TRBJ1-6	CSAKQGPYNSPLHF	TGCAGTGCTAAGCAGGGACCCTATAATTCACCCCTCCACTTT
.	TRBV6-1	.	TRBJ1-1	CASRTSFSNTEAFF	TGTGCCAGCAGAACCAGCTTTTCCAACACTGAAGCTTTCTTT
few	TRBV6-2/TRBV6-3	.	TRBJ2-3	CASSSRMADTQYF	TGTGCCAGCAGTTCCAGAATGGCAGATACGCAGTATTTT
.	TRBV29-1	.	TRBJ2-1	CSVEGARSYNEQFF	TGCAGCGTTGAGGGGGCCCGTTCCTACAATGAGCAGTTCTTC
.	TRBV13	TRBD1	TRBJ2-5	CASSLQGAVSQETQYF	TGTGCCAGCAGCCTACAGGGGGCCGTTTCCCAAGAGACCCAGTACTTC
few	TRBV27	.	TRBJ2-7	CASSSLRDSIYEQYF	TGTGCCAGCAGTTCACTGCGGGACAGTATATACGAGCAGTACTTC
.	TRBV10-2	.	TRBJ1-2	CASSESDDGYTF	TGCGCCAGCAGTGAGTCGGACGATGGCTACACCTTC
few	TRBV20-1	TRBD2	TRBJ2-3	CSASYSGGTDTQYF	TGCAGTGCTAGTTATAGCGGGGGAACAGATACGCAGTATTTT
few	TRBV29-1	.	TRBJ2-1	CSVAGTPSGEQFF	TGCAGCGTCGCCGGGACACCGTCAGGAGAGCAGTTCTTC
.	TRBV29-1	.	TRBJ1-2	CSVEGTGRTYGYTF	TGCAGCGTTGAAGGGACCGGGCGCACCTATGGCTACACCTTC
.	TRBV12-3/TRBV12-4	TRBD1	TRBJ2-1	CASSPEQGASFGTRQFF	TGTGCCAGCAGTCCGGAACAGGGGGCAAGTTTCGGGACGCGGCAGTTCTTC
.	TRBV7-2	TRBD1	TRBJ2-3	CASSRDRTSDTQYF	TGTGCCAGCAGCCGGGACAGAACCTCAGATACGCAGTATTTT
many	TRBV9	.	TRBJ2-7	CASSVGASYEQYF	TGTGCCAGCAGCGTAGGTGCATCCTACGAGCAGTACTTC
few	TRBV4-1	TRBD2	TRBJ2-1	CASSQLTSAGSYNEQFF	TGCGCCAGCAGCCAACTGACTAGCGCCGGCTCCTACAATGAGCAGTTCTTC
.	TRBV5-1	.	TRBJ2-7	CASQSGRDYEQYF	TGCGCCAGCCAGTCAGGCAGGGACTACGAGCAGTACTTC
few	TRBV25-1	.	TRBJ1-2	CASSEGKVGGYTF	TGTGCCAGCAGTGAAGGGAAGGTGGGAGGCTACACCTTC
few	TRBV5-5	.	TRBJ2-3	CASSLIFTDTQYF	TGTGCCAGCAGCTTGATCTTCACAGATACGCAGTATTTT
many	TRBV12-3/TRBV12-4	.	TRBJ1-1	CASSLDALGTEAFF	TGTGCCAGCAGTCTGGACGCATTGGGGACTGAAGCTTTCTTT
.	TRBV7-6	.	TRBJ1-1	CASSLVSGQRILRGLNTEAFF	TGTGCCAGCAGCTTAGTTTCGGGACAACGTATCTTGAGGGGTTTGAACACTGAAGCTTTCTTT
.	TRBV18	.	TRBJ2-3	CASSPTPSRDTQYF	TGTGCCAGCTCACCAACACCTAGCCGGGATACGCAGTATTTT
.	TRBV5-6	.	TRBJ1-3	CASSLVGASGNTIYF	TGTGCCAGCAGCTTGGTGGGGGCCTCTGGAAACACCATATATTTT
.	TRBV9	.	TRBJ2-1	CASSPGTEYNEQFF	TGTGCCAGCAGCCCAGGGACGGAGTACAATGAGCAGTTCTTC
.	TRBV7-9	.	TRBJ2-3	CASSSEPDTQYF	TGTGCCAGCAGCTCAGAACCAGATACGCAGTATTTT
.	TRBV10-3	.	TRBJ1-5	CAISDDTDTQHF	TGTGCCATCAGTGACGACACAGATACGCAGCATTTT
.	TRBV28	.	TRBJ2-1	CASSFLGPEQFF	TGTGCCAGCAGTTTTCTCGGACCTGAGCAGTTCTTC
.	TRBV28	.	TRBJ2-2	CASSPTIRGVSAGELFF	TGTGCCAGCAGTCCTACTATTCGGGGTGTGAGCGCCGGGGAGCTGTTTTTT
few	TRBV12-3/TRBV12-4	.	TRBJ2-7	CASSLEGNEQYF	TGTGCCAGCAGTTTGGAAGGGAACGAGCAGTACTTC
.	TRBV5-4	.	TRBJ2-7	CASSLVVLDQGIEQYF	TGTGCCAGCAGCTTGGTTGTGTTGGACCAGGGGATCGAGCAGTACTTC
few	TRBV6-1	.	TRBJ2-5	CASSPDTSPETQYF	TGTGCCAGCAGTCCTGACACCTCCCCGGAGACCCAGTACTTC
few	TRBV12-3/TRBV12-4	.	TRBJ1-2	CASSLPGGEDGYTF	TGTGCCAGCAGCCTCCCTGGGGGGGAGGATGGCTACACCTTC
many	TRBV9	TRBD1	TRBJ2-5	CASSEGTGKETQYF	TGTGCCAGCAGCGAAGGGACAGGGAAGGAGACCCAGTACTTC
.	TRBV6-5	TRBD1	TRBJ2-5	CASSSGQGRETQYF	TGTGCCAGCAGTTCGGGACAGGGGCGAGAGACCCAGTACTTC
few	TRBV6-5	.	TRBJ2-2	CASSYSQVAGELFF	TGTGCCAGCAGTTACTCCCAGGTGGCCGGGGAGCTGTTTTTT
many	TRBV15	.	TRBJ2-1	CATSRSAANEQFF	TGTGCCACCAGCAGAAGCGCGGCCAATGAGCAGTTCTTC
.	TRBV5-1	.	TRBJ2-3	CASSLAGGNGGDTQYF	TGCGCCAGCAGCTTGGCCGGCGGGAACGGAGGAGATACGCAGTATTTT
many	TRBV29-1	.	TRBJ1-1	CSVVGGGTEAFF	TGCAGCGTTGTTGGGGGGGGCACTGAAGCTTTCTTT
.	TRBV4-1	TRBD2	TRBJ2-1	CASSQDPRGGLADEQFF	TGCGCCAGCAGCCAAGATCCGCGGGGGGGCCTAGCGGATGAGCAGTTCTTC
.	TRBV6-5	.	TRBJ2-1	CASSYSQGRNEQFF	TGTGCCAGCAGTTACTCACAGGGGAGGAATGAGCAGTTCTTC
.	TRBV7-9	.	TRBJ1-2	CASSPVDVLGYTF	TGTGCCAGCAGCCCCGTGGACGTCTTGGGCTACACCTTC
once	TRBV20-1	.	TRBJ2-1	CSALGHHPYNEQFF	TGCAGTGCTCTCGGACATCATCCCTACAATGAGCAGTTCTTC